This T cell receptor beta chain was recorded in a study of glioma-infiltrating T cells. Study results and caveats: Only very few CDR3 sequences appeared in both tissue and blood. Gliomas, especially low-grade, showed above-expected tissue-blood divergence; non-neoplastic patients showed below.

The iRepertoire nested amplicon-rescue multiplex PCR amplified TCR alpha and beta CDR3s from RNA. TCRdb re-called the multiplex PCR reads through MiXCR, storing one row per CDR3 protein. The sample has about 4,800 distinct CDR3 sequences, roughly a third seen once. Between the trimmed V and J ends, which lost 7 bases and 2 bases, there was a span of 11 bases. Per the germline V gene, CDR1 is SQVTM and CDR2 is ANQGSEA. The CDR3 runs to 12 residues. Regarding this clonotype: Its specificity is not known.

V gene TRBV29-1 combines with J gene TRBJ1-2, with no clear D. This receptor was identified in a human donor with low-grade glioma or glioblastoma, undergoing nonglioma brain surgery, or in good health (not recorded which). Sequencing was performed on glioma tissue, nonneoplastic brain tissue, or PBMCs (not recorded which). The CDR3 coding sequence is TGCAGCGCTGCCGAGATCAACTATGGCTACACCTTC. Translating gives CSAAEINYGYTF.